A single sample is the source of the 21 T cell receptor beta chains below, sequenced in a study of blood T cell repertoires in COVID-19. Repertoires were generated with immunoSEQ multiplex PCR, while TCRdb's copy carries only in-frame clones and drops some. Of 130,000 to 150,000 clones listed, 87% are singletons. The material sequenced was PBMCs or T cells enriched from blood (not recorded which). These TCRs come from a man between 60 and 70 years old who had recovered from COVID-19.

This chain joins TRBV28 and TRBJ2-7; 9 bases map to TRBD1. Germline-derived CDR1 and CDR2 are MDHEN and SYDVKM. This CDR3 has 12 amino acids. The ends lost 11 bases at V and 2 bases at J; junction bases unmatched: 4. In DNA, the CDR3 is TGTGCCGCGGGGACAGGGACCTACGAGCAGTACTTC. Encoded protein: CAAGTGTYEQYF.

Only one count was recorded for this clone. The CDR3 region has the DNA TGTGCCAGCAGTTTTGGGCAGACATATGGCTACACCTTC. It yields the protein CASSFGQTYGYTF. The gene calls are TRBV27 and TRBJ1-2; D not certain. The V gene lost 3 bases and the J gene lost 5 bases, with 10 bases spanning the gap. The germline CDR1 and CDR2 sequences are MNHEY and SMNVEV (reference sequence). CDR3 size: 13 residues.

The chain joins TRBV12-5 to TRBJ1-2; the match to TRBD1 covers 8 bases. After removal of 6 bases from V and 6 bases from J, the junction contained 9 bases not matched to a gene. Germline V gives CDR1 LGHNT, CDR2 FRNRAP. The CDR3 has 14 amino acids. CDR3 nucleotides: TGTGCTAGTGGCTCTGGACAGGGACTGCATGGCTACACCTTC. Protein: CASGSGQGLHGYTF.

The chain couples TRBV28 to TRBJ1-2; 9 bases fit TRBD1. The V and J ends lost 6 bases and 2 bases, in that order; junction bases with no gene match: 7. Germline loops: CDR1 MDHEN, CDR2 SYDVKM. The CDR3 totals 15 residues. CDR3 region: CASRPTGTGNYGYTF. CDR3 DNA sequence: TGTGCCAGCAGACCGACCGGGACAGGGAACTATGGCTACACCTTC.

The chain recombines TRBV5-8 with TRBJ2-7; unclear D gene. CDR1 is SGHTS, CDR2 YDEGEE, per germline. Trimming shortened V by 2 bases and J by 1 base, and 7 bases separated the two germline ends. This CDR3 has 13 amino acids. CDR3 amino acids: CASSFFPSYEQYF. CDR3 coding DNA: TGTGCCAGCAGCTTCTTTCCGTCCTACGAGCAGTACTTC.

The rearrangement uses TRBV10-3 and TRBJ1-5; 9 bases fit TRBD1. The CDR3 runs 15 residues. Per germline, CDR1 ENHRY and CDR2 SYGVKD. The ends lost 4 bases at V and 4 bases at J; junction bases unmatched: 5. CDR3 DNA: TGTGCCATCAGTGCTGGGACAGGGTGGAATCAGCCCCAGCATTTT. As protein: CAISAGTGWNQPQHF.

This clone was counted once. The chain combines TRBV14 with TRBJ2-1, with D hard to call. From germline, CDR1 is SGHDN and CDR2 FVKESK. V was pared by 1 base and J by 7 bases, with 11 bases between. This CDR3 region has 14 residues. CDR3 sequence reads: CASSQVSGLNEQFF. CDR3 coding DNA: TGTGCCAGCAGCCAAGTCTCTGGGCTGAATGAGCAGTTCTTC. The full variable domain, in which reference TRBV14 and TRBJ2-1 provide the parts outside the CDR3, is EAGVTQFPSHSVIEKGQTVTLRCDPISGHDNLYWYRRVMGKEIKFLLHFVKESKQDESGMPNNRFLAERTGGTYSTLKVQPAELEDSGVYFCASSQVSGLNEQFFGPGTRLTVL.

The CDR3 is CASSLELESPLHF. For the CDR3, the DNA is TGTGCCAGCAGCTTAGAGTTGGAGTCACCCCTCCACTTT. V usage is TRBV7-9 and J usage is TRBJ1-6, with no clear D. The CDR3 length is 13 residues. V lost 1 base, J lost 10 bases, and 8 bases lay in between. Germline assignment: CDR1 SEHNR and CDR2 FQNEAQ (reference sequence).

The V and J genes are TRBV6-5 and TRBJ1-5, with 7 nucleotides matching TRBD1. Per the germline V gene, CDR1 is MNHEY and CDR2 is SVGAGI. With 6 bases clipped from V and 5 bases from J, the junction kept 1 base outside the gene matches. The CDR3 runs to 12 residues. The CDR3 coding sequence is TGTGCCAGCAGCACAGGGGATCAGCCCCAGCATTTT. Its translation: CASSTGDQPQHF.

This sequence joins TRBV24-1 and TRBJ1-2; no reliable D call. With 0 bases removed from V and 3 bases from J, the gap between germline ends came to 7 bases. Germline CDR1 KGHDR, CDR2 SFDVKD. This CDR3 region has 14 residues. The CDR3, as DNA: TGTGCCACCAGTGATTTGTCGGGAGACTATGGCTACACCTTC. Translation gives CATSDLSGDYGYTF.

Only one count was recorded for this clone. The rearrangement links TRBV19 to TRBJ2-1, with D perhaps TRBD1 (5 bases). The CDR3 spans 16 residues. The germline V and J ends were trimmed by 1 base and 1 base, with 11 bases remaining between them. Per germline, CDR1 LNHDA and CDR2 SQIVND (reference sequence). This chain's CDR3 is CASSIVPWTSYNEQFF. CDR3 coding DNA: TGTGCCAGTAGTATAGTCCCTTGGACATCCTACAATGAGCAGTTCTTC.

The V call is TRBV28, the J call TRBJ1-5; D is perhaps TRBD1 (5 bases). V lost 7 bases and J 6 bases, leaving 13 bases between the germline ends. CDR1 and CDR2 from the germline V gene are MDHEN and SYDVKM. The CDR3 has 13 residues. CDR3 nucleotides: TGTGCCAGCAACTGGGGGGTAGCTCAGCCCCAGCATTTT. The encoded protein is CASNWGVAQPQHF.

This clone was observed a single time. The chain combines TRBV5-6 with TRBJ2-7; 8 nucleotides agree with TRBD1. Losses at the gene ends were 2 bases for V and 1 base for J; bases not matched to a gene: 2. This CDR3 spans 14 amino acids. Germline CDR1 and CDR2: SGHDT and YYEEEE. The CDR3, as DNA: TGTGCCAGCAGCTTTGGGACAGGATCCTACGAGCAGTACTTC. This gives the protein CASSFGTGSYEQYF.

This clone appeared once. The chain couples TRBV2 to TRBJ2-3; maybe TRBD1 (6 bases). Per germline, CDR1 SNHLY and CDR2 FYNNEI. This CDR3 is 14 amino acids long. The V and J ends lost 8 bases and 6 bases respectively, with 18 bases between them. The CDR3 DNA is TGTGCCAGCTCCCGCCTGAGGGGGATTGATACGCAGTATTTT. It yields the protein CASSRLRGIDTQYF.

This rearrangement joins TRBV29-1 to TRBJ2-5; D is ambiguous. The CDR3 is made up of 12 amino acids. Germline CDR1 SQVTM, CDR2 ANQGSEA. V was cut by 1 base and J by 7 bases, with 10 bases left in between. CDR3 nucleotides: TGCAGCGTTGAAGTTCCGCCGGGGACCCAGTACTTC. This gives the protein CSVEVPPGTQYF.

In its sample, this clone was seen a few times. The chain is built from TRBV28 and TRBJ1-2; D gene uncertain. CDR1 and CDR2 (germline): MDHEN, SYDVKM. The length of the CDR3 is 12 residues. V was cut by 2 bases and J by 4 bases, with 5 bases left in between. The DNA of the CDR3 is TGTGCCAGCAGTTTACGACTCTATGGCTACACCTTC. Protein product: CASSLRLYGYTF.

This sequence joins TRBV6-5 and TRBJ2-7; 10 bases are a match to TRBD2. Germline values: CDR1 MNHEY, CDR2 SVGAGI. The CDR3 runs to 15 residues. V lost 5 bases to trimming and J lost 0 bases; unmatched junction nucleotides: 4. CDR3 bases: TGTGCCAGCAGTCGGACTAGCGGTGCCTCCTACGAGCAGTACTTC. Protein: CASSRTSGASYEQYF.

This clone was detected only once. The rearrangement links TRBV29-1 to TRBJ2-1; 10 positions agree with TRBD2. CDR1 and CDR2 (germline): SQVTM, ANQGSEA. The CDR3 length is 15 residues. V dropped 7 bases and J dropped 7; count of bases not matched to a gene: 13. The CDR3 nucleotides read TGCAGCGGCCAACCCCTAGCGGGAGACGATAATGAGCAGTTCTTC. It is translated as CSGQPLAGDDNEQFF.

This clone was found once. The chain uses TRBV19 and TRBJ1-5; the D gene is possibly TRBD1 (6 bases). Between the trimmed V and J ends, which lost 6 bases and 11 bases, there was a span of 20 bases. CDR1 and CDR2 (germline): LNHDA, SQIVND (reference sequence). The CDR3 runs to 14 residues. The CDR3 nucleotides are TGTGCCAGTAGGCTCCGGGACATCCTTGTTTCCCAGCATTTT. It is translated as CASRLRDILVSQHF.

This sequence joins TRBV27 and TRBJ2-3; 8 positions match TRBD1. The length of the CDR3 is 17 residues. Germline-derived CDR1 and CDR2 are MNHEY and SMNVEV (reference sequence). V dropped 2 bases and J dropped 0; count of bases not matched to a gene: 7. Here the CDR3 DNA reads TGTGCCAGCAGTTTAGTTAGGGACAGGCAAAGCACAGATACGCAGTATTTT. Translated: CASSLVRDRQSTDTQYF.

CDR3 sequence (DNA): TGTGCCTCCGGGGGGTTCGCGAAAAATCAGCCCCAGCATTTT. Its protein product is CASGGFAKNQPQHF. The J gene is TRBJ1-5, the V gene TRBV25-1; D may be TRBD1 (5 bases). The germline CDR1 and CDR2 sequences are MGHDK and SYGVNS. The CDR3 runs 14 residues. V lost 11 bases and J lost 4, with 18 bases in between.